The 22 T cell receptor beta chains listed next were all sequenced from one sample in a study of cytomegalovirus exposure and HLA in healthy donors. PCR used 60 Vbeta primers and 13 Jbeta primers. Produced via immunoSEQ multiplex PCR; TCRdb's table is partial and in-frame only. The sample shows around 130,000 clones, approximately 66% of them seen only once. The sequencing input was PBMCs. The receptors originated from a woman in her thirties or forties in good health and CMV-seropositive.

Only one count was recorded for this clone. The rearrangement joins TRBV25-1 to TRBJ1-4; weak D call: TRBD1 (5 bases). The CDR3 runs 15 residues. Germline lookup yields CDR1 MGHDK and CDR2 SYGVNS. V lost 3 bases and J lost 4, with 12 bases in between. CDR3 in amino acids: CASSETGGYNEKLFF. The CDR3 nucleotides read TGTGCCAGCAGTGAGACCGGGGGTTATAATGAAAAACTGTTTTTT.

The chain recombines TRBV21-1 with TRBJ2-7; TRBD2 reflects the table's D call only, with no check against the DNA. TRBV21-1 is shown as a pseudogene. The CDR3 length is 17 residues. The CDR3 nucleotides are TGTGCCAGCAGCAAACCATTTAGCACGGATTCGGCAGACGAGCAGTACTTC. Translated: CASSKPFSTDSADEQYF.

The CDR3 region is CASIYRLGTEAFF. CDR3 in DNA: TGTGCCAGTATCTACAGGTTGGGGACTGAAGCTTTCTTT. This chain uses TRBV19 with TRBJ1-1; weak D call: TRBD1 (5 bases). The CDR3 has 13 residues. CDR1 and CDR2 from the germline V gene are LNHDA and SQIVND (reference sequence). The V end lost 7 bases, the J end lost 5 bases, and 14 bases lay between the germline ends.

CDR3 sequence: CATSRSQQAIGELFF. The CDR3 bases are TGTGCCACCAGCAGATCCCAACAGGCGATCGGGGAGCTGTTTTTT. The V and J genes are TRBV15 and TRBJ2-2; weak D call: TRBD1 (5 bases). V gave up 2 bases and J gave up 7 bases, with 14 bases separating them. The CDR3 loop spans 15 amino acids. Germline V CDR1 and CDR2: LNHNV, YYDKDF (reference sequence).

The V call is TRBV6-5, the J call TRBJ2-2; D not certain. Trimming stripped 4 bases from V and 4 bases from J, with 13 bases between. The germline CDR1 and CDR2 sequences are MNHEY and SVGAGI. The CDR3 is made up of 15 amino acids. CDR3 nucleotide sequence: TGTGCCAGCAGTTCCCCGGGTGCGGCCACCGGGGAGCTGTTTTTT. Encoded protein: CASSSPGAATGELFF.

The chain combines TRBV7-6 with TRBJ1-1; no firm D call. Germline V gene data show CDR1 as SGHVS and CDR2 as FNYEAQ. V dropped 0 bases and J dropped 4 bases, with 9 bases sitting between them. CDR3 length equals 14 residues. DNA of the CDR3: TGTGCCAGCAGCTTAGCGGCGGGGAGCACTGAAGCTTTCTTT. As protein: CASSLAAGSTEAFF. The full variable domain, completed using reference TRBV7-6 and TRBJ1-1, is GAGVSQSPRYKVTKRGQDVALRCDPISGHVSLYWYRQALGQGPEFLTYFNYEAQQDKSGLPNDRFSAERPEGSISTLTIQRTEQRDSAMYRCASSLAAGSTEAFFGQGTRLTVV.

The genes are TRBV10-3 and TRBJ2-7; 7 bases match TRBD2. CDR1 and CDR2 from the germline V gene are ENHRY and SYGVKD. The CDR3 runs to 18 residues. V shed 7 bases, J shed 7 bases, and the junction held 25 bases outside the gene matches. CDR3 DNA: TGTGCCATCATCGGTGAGGGCAAGCGGGAAGGCCGCCTGGGTGAGCAGTACTTC. Its protein product is CAIIGEGKREGRLGEQYF.

The chain employs TRBV5-1 and TRBJ2-6; no firm D call. The V gene's germline CDR1 is SGHRS and CDR2 YFSETQ. The CDR3 contains 15 residues. V lost 4 bases and J lost 0, with 8 bases in between. The CDR3 DNA reads TGCGCCAGCAGCCCCTGGAGCTCTGGGGCCAACGTCCTGACTTTC. It encodes CASSPWSSGANVLTF.

The J gene is TRBJ2-1, the V gene TRBV28; possible D gene TRBD1, 6 bases. Germline lookup yields CDR1 MDHEN and CDR2 SYDVKM. V was shortened by 4 bases and J by 4 bases, with 14 bases between the two germline ends. The CDR3 is 15 amino acids. CDR3 region: CASSSGQKTYNEQFF. DNA for the CDR3: TGTGCCAGCAGTTCCGGACAGAAAACATACAATGAGCAGTTCTTC.

This chain joins TRBV6-4 and TRBJ1-1; D remains unclear. Trimming removed 6 bases from V and 4 bases from J, with 18 bases in between. From germline, CDR1 is MRHNA and CDR2 SNTAGT. There are 15 residues in the CDR3. The CDR3 DNA reads as TGTGCCAGCAGGGCTCCCCCCCAGGATTGCACTGAAGCTTTCTTT. Its protein product is CASRAPPQDCTEAFF.

This clone came up once. This chain joins TRBV6-5 and TRBJ1-2; maybe TRBD1 (5 bases). Germline values: CDR1 MNHEY, CDR2 SVGAGI. The CDR3 loop spans 15 amino acids. V dropped 2 bases and J dropped 1 base, with 11 bases sitting between them. CDR3 in amino acids: CASSYGAAFNYGYTF. As DNA, the CDR3 is TGTGCCAGCAGTTACGGGGCAGCGTTTAACTATGGCTACACCTTC.

This clone appeared a few times. V usage is TRBV6-1 and J usage is TRBJ1-1; no clear D gene. CDR3 length: 14 amino acids. V dropped 2 bases and J dropped 4 bases, with 11 bases sitting between them. The germline V gene encodes CDR1 MNHNS and CDR2 SASEGT. CDR3 residues: CASSEPAGTTEAFF. The CDR3 region has the DNA TGTGCCAGCAGTGAACCGGCAGGTACCACTGAAGCTTTCTTT.

The rearrangement links TRBV5-6 to TRBJ1-3, with 7 bases aligning to TRBD1. V dropped 7 bases and J dropped 4; count of bases not matched to a gene: 8. This CDR3 contains 14 residues. The germline V gene encodes CDR1 SGHDT and CDR2 YYEEEE. CDR3 nucleotide sequence: TGTGCCAGCGGTACGACAGGGACCGGAAACACCATATATTTT. This gives the protein CASGTTGTGNTIYF.

The rearrangement joins TRBV30 to TRBJ1-5; D is possibly TRBD1 (5 bases). The CDR3 has 14 amino acids. Trimming took off 2 bases at V and 1 base at J, with 9 bases between the two ends. Germline CDR1 GTSNPN, CDR2 SVGIG (reference sequence). The CDR3 here is CAWSKAGSNQPQHF. The CDR3 DNA follows: TGTGCCTGGAGTAAAGCAGGGAGCAATCAGCCCCAGCATTTT.

This clone was counted once. The chain has TRBV18 and TRBJ2-3; 8 nucleotides match TRBD1. CDR3 length: 16 amino acids. Germline lookup yields CDR1 KGHSH and CDR2 LQKENI. Trimming removed 3 bases from V and 5 bases from J; junction bases left unmatched: 10. CDR3: CASSPTGQGLGDTQYF. The CDR3 DNA is TGTGCCAGCTCACCCACAGGACAGGGCCTAGGAGATACGCAGTATTTT.

This chain links TRBV5-1 with TRBJ2-7; D perhaps matches TRBD1 (6 bases). The CDR3 has 15 amino acids. CDR1 and CDR2 (germline): SGHRS, YFSETQ. Trimming stripped 4 bases from V and 2 bases from J, with 16 bases between. In DNA form, the CDR3 reads TGCGCCAGCAGCACGGGACATGTCGAGGCCTACGAGCAGTACTTC. Translating it yields CASSTGHVEAYEQYF.

The chain couples TRBV2 to TRBJ2-7; no definite D call. V was clipped by 4 bases and J by 2 bases, with 6 bases between them. Germline-derived CDR1 and CDR2 are SNHLY and FYNNEI. The CDR3 totals 12 residues. As DNA, the CDR3 is TGTGCCAGCAGTGCCGTAACCTACGAGCAGTACTTC. Residues: CASSAVTYEQYF.

This rearrangement joins TRBV7-6 to TRBJ1-1; no clear D gene. CDR3 length: 15 residues. The V end lost 1 base, the J end lost 5 bases, and 14 bases lay between the germline ends. Germline V CDR1 and CDR2: SGHVS, FNYEAQ. The CDR3: CASSLGAVGGTEAFF. CDR3 in DNA: TGTGCCAGCAGCTTAGGTGCGGTGGGAGGGACTGAAGCTTTCTTT.

This clone appeared a few times. The chain employs TRBV7-9 and TRBJ2-3; a weak D match, TRBD1 (6 bases). V lost 5 bases and J lost 2, with 20 bases in between. The CDR3 extends over 17 amino acids. Germline CDR1 reads SEHNR; CDR2 reads FQNEAQ (reference sequence). Here the CDR3 DNA reads TGTGCCAGCAGCGCAGCACCCGGGTTGGGGGCCACAGATACGCAGTATTTT. Translated, it gives CASSAAPGLGATDTQYF. The full variable domain, rest sourced from reference TRBV7-9 and TRBJ2-3, is DTGVSQNPRHKITKRGQNVTFRCDPISEHNRLYWYRQTLGQGPEFLTYFQNEAQLEKSRLLSDRFSAERPKGSFSTLEIQRTEQGDSAMYLCASSAAPGLGATDTQYFGPGTRLTVL.

CDR3: CASSLARNPYEQYF. In DNA, the CDR3 is TGCGCCAGCAGCTTGGCCAGAAACCCCTACGAGCAGTACTTC. The chain couples TRBV5-1 to TRBJ2-7, with unresolved D. Trimming stripped 0 bases from V and 2 bases from J, with 9 bases between. This CDR3 is built from 14 residues. Germline CDR1 and CDR2: SGHRS and YFSETQ. Complete variable domain (other parts from reference TRBV5-1 and TRBJ2-7): KAGVTQTPRYLIKTRGQQVTLSCSPISGHRSVSWYQQTPGQGLQFLFEYFSETQRNKGNFPGRFSGRQFSNSRSEMNVSTLELGDSALYLCASSLARNPYEQYFGPGTRLTVT.

This sequence joins TRBV7-9 and TRBJ2-7; TRBD2 aligns across 12 bases. V gave up 1 base and J gave up 0 bases; unmatched junction bases: 4. This CDR3 has 17 amino acids. Germline V gene lookup returns CDR1 SEHNR and CDR2 FQNEAQ (reference sequence). The CDR3 loop reads CASSLGLAGVPSYEQYF. The CDR3 coding sequence is TGTGCCAGCAGCTTAGGACTAGCGGGAGTTCCCTCCTACGAGCAGTACTTC.

Regarding this clone: One end of the junction is discordant with germline, which a read error may explain. The J gene is TRBJ2-5, the V gene TRBV7-7, with 14 bases identical to TRBD2. Germline V lookup: CDR1 SSHAT, CDR2 FNYEAQ (reference sequence). The CDR3 sequence is 16 residues long. The CDR3 coding sequence is TGTGCTAGCAGCAAGACTAGCGGGAGGGCCGGTGAGACCCAGTACTTC. The encoded protein is CASSKTSGRAGETQYF.